A selection of T cell receptor beta chains follows, all from one sample in a study of T and B cells in COVID-19 patients. TCRdb re-analysed the multiplex PCR reads in MiXCR, keeping a single row per CDR3 protein. The sample holds 750 to 1,000 distinct CDR3 sequences, 25% to 30% seen once. The sample comprised blood. The receptor source for this set is a human donor with active COVID-19. CDR3s include the opening cysteine and the closing phenylalanine or tryptophan. A D gene is named only where the DNA matches it firmly. Size is omitted from some rows. Given values are once, few, many or a class for expanded clones.

J gene: TRBJ2-1
D gene: TRBD2
V gene: TRBV18
clone size: medium-sized
CDR3 DNA: TGTGCCAGCTCACGGGGGACGGGCGGGAGTGACTACAATGAGCAGTTCTTC
CDR3 protein: CASSRGTGGSDYNEQFF

J gene: TRBJ1-5
D gene: -
V gene: TRBV28
clone size: -
CDR3 DNA: TGTGCCAGCAGCCCTCCGGGGGCCCAGCATTTT
CDR3 protein: CASSPPGAQHF

J gene: TRBJ1-6
D gene: -
V gene: TRBV20-1
clone size: -
CDR3 DNA: TGCAGTGCTAGCGACAGCTATAATTCACCCCTCCACTTT
CDR3 protein: CSASDSYNSPLHF

J gene: TRBJ1-1
D gene: TRBD1
V gene: TRBV6-6
clone size: medium-sized
CDR3 DNA: TGTGCCAGCAGCTACGGACAGGGTGCTAATGAAGCTTTCTTT
CDR3 protein: CASSYGQGANEAFF

J gene: TRBJ2-3
D gene: -
V gene: TRBV24-1
clone size: medium-sized
CDR3 DNA: TGTGCCACCAGTGATGAGGAGAATAGCACAGATACGCAGTATTTT
CDR3 protein: CATSDEENSTDTQYF

J gene: TRBJ1-1
D gene: -
V gene: TRBV5-6
clone size: -
CDR3 DNA: TGTGCCAGCAGCTTGGCCCTTGGCGGGGGACGGCCTGAAGCTTTCTTT
CDR3 protein: CASSLALGGGRPEAFF

J gene: TRBJ2-6
D gene: -
V gene: TRBV13
clone size: large
CDR3 DNA: TGTGCCAGCAGCTTGGAAGGCTCTGGGGCCAACGTCCTGACTTTC
CDR3 protein: CASSLEGSGANVLTF

J gene: TRBJ1-1
D gene: -
V gene: TRBV5-4
clone size: few
CDR3 DNA: TGTGCCAGCAGCTTAGGCCAGCTCGCCGGGGGGGACACTGAAGCTTTCTTT
CDR3 protein: CASSLGQLAGGDTEAFF

J gene: TRBJ2-3
D gene: TRBD1
V gene: TRBV12-3/TRBV12-4
clone size: medium-sized
CDR3 DNA: TGTGCCAGCAGCTACGGGACAGGAGGGGATACGCAGTATTTT
CDR3 protein: CASSYGTGGDTQYF

J gene: TRBJ2-2
D gene: TRBD1
V gene: TRBV2
clone size: medium-sized
CDR3 DNA: TGTGCCAGCAGTGGGACAGGGATGAACACCGGGGAGCTGTTTTTT
CDR3 protein: CASSGTGMNTGELFF

J gene: TRBJ2-7
D gene: -
V gene: TRBV19
clone size: large
CDR3 DNA: TGTGCCAGTAGTATAGATGCGGGACAAAACTACGAGCAGTACTTC
CDR3 protein: CASSIDAGQNYEQYF

J gene: TRBJ2-7
D gene: -
V gene: TRBV5-4
clone size: medium-sized
CDR3 DNA: TGTGCCAGCAGCCCGGAGGGGAGCTCCTACGAGCAGTACTTC
CDR3 protein: CASSPEGSSYEQYF

J gene: TRBJ2-1
D gene: TRBD2
V gene: TRBV6-2/TRBV6-3
clone size: -
CDR3 DNA: TGTGCCAGCAGCTCTCGGACTAGCGGGGGGGCGAATGAGCAGTTCTTC
CDR3 protein: CASSSRTSGGANEQFF

J gene: TRBJ2-1
D gene: -
V gene: TRBV13
clone size: once
CDR3 DNA: TGTGCCAGCAGCCCCGATGTGGGGGGGCTTCGATACAATGAGCAGTTCTTC
CDR3 protein: CASSPDVGGLRYNEQFF

J gene: TRBJ2-7
D gene: TRBD1
V gene: TRBV15
clone size: -
CDR3 DNA: TGTGCCACCAGCGCCCCGGGACAGACAATCTACGAGCAGCACTTC
CDR3 protein: CATSAPGQTIYEQHF

J gene: TRBJ2-7
D gene: -
V gene: TRBV7-9
clone size: -
CDR3 DNA: TGTGCCAGCAGCCTAACCGGGGCTGGATTCTACGAGCAGTACTTC
CDR3 protein: CASSLTGAGFYEQYF

J gene: TRBJ1-1
D gene: TRBD1
V gene: TRBV6-5
clone size: medium-sized
CDR3 DNA: TGTGCCAGCAGTGAACACGGGACAGGGAGGCTCGAAGCTTTCTTT
CDR3 protein: CASSEHGTGRLEAFF

J gene: TRBJ2-7
D gene: TRBD2
V gene: TRBV20-1
clone size: few
CDR3 DNA: TGCAGTGCTAGGGGGCTAGCGGGGGGGACCCCCTACGAGCAGTACTTC
CDR3 protein: CSARGLAGGTPYEQYF

J gene: TRBJ2-7
D gene: -
V gene: TRBV20-1
clone size: -
CDR3 DNA: TGCAGTGCTAGAGATATGCGGAGGAGCTCCTACGAGCAGTACTTC
CDR3 protein: CSARDMRRSSYEQYF

J gene: TRBJ1-1
D gene: TRBD1
V gene: TRBV27
clone size: medium-sized
CDR3 DNA: TGTGCCAGCAGCAAGGGACAGGGCTACACTGAAGCTTTCTTT
CDR3 protein: CASSKGQGYTEAFF

J gene: TRBJ1-4
D gene: -
V gene: TRBV11-1
clone size: large
CDR3 DNA: TGTGCCAGCAGCTTAGGACCTCAGGGAACCAATGAAAAACTGTTTTTT
CDR3 protein: CASSLGPQGTNEKLFF

J gene: TRBJ2-5
D gene: TRBD2
V gene: TRBV28
clone size: -
CDR3 DNA: TGTGCCAGCAGTTTATGGACTAGCGGGAGTAACCAAGAGACCCAGTACTTC
CDR3 protein: CASSLWTSGSNQETQYF

J gene: TRBJ2-3
D gene: TRBD2
V gene: TRBV5-6
clone size: -
CDR3 DNA: TGTGCCAGCAGGCTGGGACTAGCGCCAGATACGCAGTATTTT
CDR3 protein: CASRLGLAPDTQYF

J gene: TRBJ1-2
D gene: TRBD1
V gene: TRBV5-5
clone size: medium-sized
CDR3 DNA: TGTGCCAGCAGCTTGGTAGCAGGGGGTTGGAATGGCTACACCTTC
CDR3 protein: CASSLVAGGWNGYTF

J gene: TRBJ1-5
D gene: -
V gene: TRBV14
clone size: medium-sized
CDR3 DNA: TGTGCCAGCAGCCAAGGTGGCCAGCCCCAGCATTTT
CDR3 protein: CASSQGGQPQHF

J gene: TRBJ2-7
D gene: TRBD1
V gene: TRBV20-1
clone size: medium-sized
CDR3 DNA: TGCAGTGCTACATCGGACAGGGCGCTGAGCTCCTACGAGCAGTACTTC
CDR3 protein: CSATSDRALSSYEQYF

J gene: TRBJ2-5
D gene: TRBD1
V gene: TRBV11-1
clone size: large
CDR3 DNA: TGTGCCAGCACCAGGAGGGGACAGGGAACAGAGACCCAGTACTTC
CDR3 protein: CASTRRGQGTETQYF

J gene: TRBJ2-1
D gene: -
V gene: TRBV18
clone size: large
CDR3 DNA: TGTGCCAGCTCACCAGTACAGACCAATGAGCAGTTCTTC
CDR3 protein: CASSPVQTNEQFF

J gene: TRBJ1-1
D gene: -
V gene: TRBV6-1
clone size: -
CDR3 DNA: TGTGCCAGCAGGAGGACAGACATGAACACTGAAGCTTTCTTT
CDR3 protein: CASRRTDMNTEAFF

J gene: TRBJ2-7
D gene: -
V gene: TRBV10-3
clone size: large
CDR3 DNA: TGTGCCCCCGAATCGAGGCTCTACGAGCAGTACTTC
CDR3 protein: CAPESRLYEQYF

J gene: TRBJ2-1
D gene: -
V gene: TRBV13
clone size: large
CDR3 DNA: TGTGCCAGCAGACTAGAGGGAGTAGATGAGCAGTTCTTC
CDR3 protein: CASRLEGVDEQFF

J gene: TRBJ1-5
D gene: -
V gene: TRBV10-3
clone size: medium-sized
CDR3 DNA: TGTGCCATCAGTCTTTCAGTAAATCAGCCCCAGCATTTT
CDR3 protein: CAISLSVNQPQHF

J gene: TRBJ1-5
D gene: TRBD1
V gene: TRBV20-1
clone size: -
CDR3 DNA: TGCAGTGCACACAAAACAGGGGGCGGGGGGGGCAATCAGCCCCAGCATTTT
CDR3 protein: CSAHKTGGGGGNQPQHF

J gene: TRBJ2-1
D gene: -
V gene: TRBV2
clone size: medium-sized
CDR3 DNA: TGTGCCAGCAGTGATGGGGGCCGCTCCTACAATGAGCAGTTCTTC
CDR3 protein: CASSDGGRSYNEQFF

J gene: TRBJ2-6
D gene: TRBD1
V gene: TRBV28
clone size: medium-sized
CDR3 DNA: TGTGCCAGCAGTCGCAACTTGGGGGACAGGGGATTTGGTGGGGCCAACGTCCTGACTTTC
CDR3 protein: CASSRNLGDRGFGGANVLTF

J gene: TRBJ2-6
D gene: -
V gene: TRBV13
clone size: -
CDR3 DNA: TGTGCCAGCAGCCAGGAAGGGGCTGGGGCCAACGTCCTGACTTTC
CDR3 protein: CASSQEGAGANVLTF

J gene: TRBJ2-1
D gene: TRBD2
V gene: TRBV20-1
clone size: medium-sized
CDR3 DNA: TGCAGTGCTAGAGATATGGGACTAGAAGTCAATGAGCAGTTCTTC
CDR3 protein: CSARDMGLEVNEQFF

J gene: TRBJ2-7
D gene: -
V gene: TRBV6-1
clone size: large
CDR3 DNA: TGTGCCAGCAGTGGGAACGTACTCTCCTACGAGCAGTACTTC
CDR3 protein: CASSGNVLSYEQYF

J gene: TRBJ2-2
D gene: TRBD1
V gene: TRBV11-2
clone size: -
CDR3 DNA: TGTGCCAGCAGCTTAGGCAGGGGGCTGGCGTACACCGGGGAGCTGTTTTTT
CDR3 protein: CASSLGRGLAYTGELFF

J gene: TRBJ2-3
D gene: -
V gene: TRBV5-1
clone size: medium-sized
CDR3 DNA: TGCGCCAGCAGCTTTCTTCTAGGAGGCACAGATACGCAGTATTTT
CDR3 protein: CASSFLLGGTDTQYF

J gene: TRBJ2-3
D gene: -
V gene: TRBV7-9
clone size: few
CDR3 DNA: TGTGTCAGAAGCTTAGAAGGGTTTGCAGATACGCAGTATTTT
CDR3 protein: CVRSLEGFADTQYF

J gene: TRBJ1-2
D gene: -
V gene: TRBV27
clone size: once
CDR3 DNA: TGTGCCAGCAGTTCTGTTAACTATGGCTACACCTTC
CDR3 protein: CASSSVNYGYTF

J gene: TRBJ2-1
D gene: TRBD2
V gene: TRBV6-5
clone size: once
CDR3 DNA: TGTGCCAGCAGTTACTCGGCTAGCGGGGGGGCGAACAATGAGCAGTTCTTC
CDR3 protein: CASSYSASGGANNEQFF

J gene: TRBJ2-1
D gene: -
V gene: TRBV5-1
clone size: medium-sized
CDR3 DNA: TGCGCCAGCAATCCGGGACCACCCCCCCTGGCCTACAATGAGCAGTTCTTC
CDR3 protein: CASNPGPPPLAYNEQFF

J gene: TRBJ2-1
D gene: TRBD2
V gene: TRBV20-1
clone size: few
CDR3 DNA: TGCAGTGCTCCCTCCGCCCTAGCGGGGGTTCCCTACAATGAGCAGTTCTTC
CDR3 protein: CSAPSALAGVPYNEQFF

J gene: TRBJ2-1
D gene: TRBD2
V gene: TRBV20-1
clone size: medium-sized
CDR3 DNA: TGCAGTGCTAAGAAAGGCGGGAGCTACAATGAGCAGTTCTTC
CDR3 protein: CSAKKGGSYNEQFF

J gene: TRBJ2-7
D gene: -
V gene: TRBV20-1
clone size: few
CDR3 DNA: TGCAGTGCCTCCAACCCGGGAAGAAGCTCCTACGAGCAGTACTTC
CDR3 protein: CSASNPGRSSYEQYF

J gene: TRBJ2-5
D gene: -
V gene: TRBV7-2
clone size: few
CDR3 DNA: TGTGCCAGCAGCTCCGGGACATACCAAGAGACCCAGTACTTC
CDR3 protein: CASSSGTYQETQYF

J gene: TRBJ2-1
D gene: -
V gene: TRBV10-2
clone size: -
CDR3 DNA: TGCGCCAGCAGTGAGACGGGGTCTTCCATCGAGCAGTTCTTC
CDR3 protein: CASSETGSSIEQFF

J gene: TRBJ2-1
D gene: -
V gene: TRBV18
clone size: medium-sized
CDR3 DNA: TGTGCCAGCTCACTTAGTCTATCAGAAGTTCCTTACAATGAGCAGTTCTTC
CDR3 protein: CASSLSLSEVPYNEQFF

J gene: TRBJ2-7
D gene: TRBD2
V gene: TRBV13
clone size: large
CDR3 DNA: TGTGCCAGCAGCTTAGAAGGTAGCGGGAGGGCCGAGCAGTACTTC
CDR3 protein: CASSLEGSGRAEQYF

J gene: TRBJ1-2
D gene: -
V gene: TRBV27
clone size: large
CDR3 DNA: TGTGCCAGCAGTTTATCCCCAGCCGGAAACTATGGCTACACCTTC
CDR3 protein: CASSLSPAGNYGYTF